Sequencing of this T cell receptor beta chain was carried out in a study of cytomegalovirus exposure and HLA in healthy donors. Donors came from a validation cohort of some 130 subjects, distinct from the first 666-subject cohort. About this clone: Antigen specificity is unknown.

The study's findings and limits: Whilst most TCR sequences proved rare, a subset of public TCRs occurred across many donors. The authors listed 150 to 200 TCR beta chains as cytomegalovirus-associated. Clusters of TCRs from the first cohort tended to co-occur in the 130 or so validation repertoires (as a later analysis found).

Libraries were prepared by immunoSEQ multiplex PCR; TCRdb keeps only in-frame clonotypes and omits some of them. Among approximately 230,000 clones listed, approximately 84% were seen once. Germline values: CDR1 SNHLY, CDR2 FYNNEI. Unmatched junction bases numbered 2, after V lost 0 bases and J lost 6 bases. There are 15 residues in the CDR3. The V and J genes are TRBV2 and TRBJ2-1; 10 positions match TRBD2. This clonotype was sampled from a man younger than 35 in good health and CMV-seropositive. Source material: PBMCs. Here the CDR3 DNA reads TGTGCCAGCAGTGAAGCTAGCGGGAGGCTCAATGAGCAGTTCTTC. Translated: CASSEASGRLNEQFF.